The 16 T cell receptor beta chains below all came from one sample that was sequenced in a study of a mutant IDH1 vaccine in newly diagnosed glioma. Time point denoted: baseline, week 1 (first vaccination visit). Treatment of the sample: pre-vaccination baseline after standard-of-care therapy. Sequenced by immunoSEQ multiplex PCR; TCRdb stores in-frame clones only, minus some. This sample has approximately 70,000 clones, with approximately 83% found just once. Specimen: PBMCs, collected from a glioma patient treated with radiotherapy, temozolomide or both. These receptors came from a man between 25 and 39 years old with glioma.

The genes are TRBV7-2 and TRBJ1-1; D is uncertain. Germline CDR1 and CDR2: SGHTA and FQGNSA. The length of the CDR3 is 14 residues. The ends were cut back, 5 bases at V and 1 base at J, with 11 bases in the middle. The CDR3 DNA reads as TGTGCCAGCAGCCCAACCAAAAGGAACACTGAAGCTTTCTTT. Its translation: CASSPTKRNTEAFF.

This clone was counted a single time. The chain joins TRBV5-1 to TRBJ2-3, with D uncertain. Germline V CDR1 and CDR2: SGHRS, YFSETQ. V was clipped by 1 base and J by 4 bases, with 7 bases between them. This CDR3 comprises 13 residues. CDR3 DNA sequence: TGCGCCAGCAGCTTGACCCAGGCAGATACGCAGTATTTT. Its protein product is CASSLTQADTQYF.

A word on this clone: Other DNA sequences in the sample encode the same CDR3. The chain joins TRBV7-8 to TRBJ2-5, with D tentatively TRBD2 (6 bases). The CDR3 spans 16 residues. In germline, CDR1 is SGHVS, CDR2 FQNEAQ. Trimming cost V 3 bases and J 1 base, with 15 bases left between them. The CDR3 sequence is CASSFDRLARQETQYF. The CDR3 DNA sequence: TGTGCCAGCAGCTTTGATCGTCTAGCGCGCCAAGAGACCCAGTACTTC.

The chain uses TRBV5-1 and TRBJ2-7; D assignment may be TRBD1 or TRBD2 (5 bases each). The CDR3 length is 12 residues. V was clipped by 4 bases and J by 5 bases, with 10 bases between them. Germline-derived CDR1 and CDR2 are SGHRS and YFSETQ. In DNA form, the CDR3 reads TGCGCCAGCAGCAGTCGAGGGGACGAGCAGTACTTC. As protein: CASSSRGDEQYF.

The gene calls are TRBV6-5 and TRBJ1-2; D unresolved. Between the trimmed V and J ends, which lost 8 bases and 2 bases, there was a span of 9 bases. The CDR3 length is 12 residues. Germline values: CDR1 MNHEY, CDR2 SVGAGI. CDR3: CASGKTNYGYTF. For the CDR3, the DNA is TGTGCCAGCGGAAAAACAAACTATGGCTACACCTTC.

A few counts support this clone. This sequence joins TRBV9 and TRBJ2-2; no definite D call. The CDR3 length is 11 residues. With 4 bases removed from V and 8 bases from J, the gap between germline ends came to 6 bases. Germline CDR1 is SGDLS and CDR2 is YYNGEE. The CDR3 DNA is TGTGCCAGCAGCTTATTGGGGGAGCTGTTTTTT. It translates to CASSLLGELFF.

V is TRBV27 and J is TRBJ2-2, with 10 bases aligning to TRBD1. Germline V gives CDR1 MNHEY, CDR2 SMNVEV (reference sequence). After removal of 5 bases from V and 5 bases from J, the junction contained 17 bases not matched to a gene. The CDR3 extends over 19 amino acids. The CDR3: CASSRGQGDGRGKTGELFF. The DNA for the CDR3 is TGTGCCAGCAGTCGTGGACAGGGGGACGGGAGGGGCAAGACCGGGGAGCTGTTTTTT.

This chain links TRBV5-6 with TRBJ2-1; 7 bases align to TRBD1. V lost 3 bases to trimming and J lost 3 bases; unmatched junction nucleotides: 6. The germline CDR1 and CDR2 sequences are SGHDT and YYEEEE. The CDR3 is 15 amino acids. CDR3 amino acids: CASSSGTERYNEQFF. The CDR3 DNA follows: TGTGCCAGCAGCTCCGGGACAGAGCGCTACAATGAGCAGTTCTTC.

The chain recombines TRBV2 with TRBJ1-6; D gene unclear. V lost 8 bases, J lost 4 bases, and 3 bases lay in between. Germline loops: CDR1 SNHLY, CDR2 FYNNEI. The CDR3 spans 11 residues. As DNA, the CDR3 is TGTGCCAGCGATTATAATTCACCCCTCCACTTT. It yields the protein CASDYNSPLHF.

The V and J genes are TRBV6-5 and TRBJ2-1; 10 bases match TRBD2. Germline V gene sequence: CDR1 MNHEY, CDR2 SVGAGI. V was clipped by 4 bases and J by 2 bases; unmatched bases: 5. The length of the CDR3 is 16 residues. The CDR3: CASSSLAGVAYNEQFF. The CDR3 region has the DNA TGTGCCAGCAGTTCCCTAGCGGGGGTAGCCTACAATGAGCAGTTCTTC.

The chain combines TRBV6-6 with TRBJ2-7; possibly TRBD2 for D (7 bases). Trimming shortened V by 6 bases and J by 5 bases, and 23 bases separated the two germline ends. Germline CDR1 and CDR2: MNHNY and SVGAGI (reference sequence). The CDR3 is 16 residues long. CDR3 sequence: CASSRSWGGGGDEQYF. The CDR3 bases are TGTGCCAGCAGCCGATCGTGGGGAGGAGGGGGGGACGAGCAGTACTTC.

This chain uses TRBV9 with TRBJ2-7, with a possible D match to TRBD2 (7 bases). CDR3 length: 13 residues. The V gene lost 3 bases and the J gene lost 9 bases, with 16 bases spanning the gap. Per germline, CDR1 SGDLS and CDR2 YYNGEE. For the CDR3, the DNA is TGTGCCAGCAGCGCAGTTCCGGGGGGCGTGCAGTACTTC. It translates to CASSAVPGGVQYF.

The chain uses TRBV10-2 and TRBJ2-7; D is undetermined. This CDR3 has 13 residues. CDR1 is WSHSY and CDR2 is SAAADI in the germline V gene. Trimming removed 2 bases from V and 2 bases from J, with 7 bases in between. The CDR3 is CASSEVAAYEQYF. CDR3 nucleotide sequence: TGCGCCAGCAGTGAGGTCGCAGCCTACGAGCAGTACTTC.

This clone turned up a few times. The V and J genes are TRBV27 and TRBJ1-2; 8 positions agree with TRBD1. The length of the CDR3 is 13 residues. V shed 6 bases and J 8 bases; nucleotides not matched to a gene: 8. The V gene's germline CDR1 is MNHEY and CDR2 SMNVEV (reference sequence). CDR3 in DNA: TGTGCCAGCAGGCCCTCAGGGGGCGAGGGCTACACCTTC. This sequence encodes CASRPSGGEGYTF.

This sequence joins TRBV2 and TRBJ1-2; D gene uncertain. The CDR3 extends over 13 amino acids. Per germline, CDR1 SNHLY and CDR2 FYNNEI. Trimming took off 8 bases at V and 5 bases at J, with 15 bases between the two ends. Here the CDR3 DNA reads TGTGCCAGCGACGACCAAGGTCGATATGGCTACACCTTC. Amino acid sequence: CASDDQGRYGYTF.

The V and J genes are TRBV9 and TRBJ2-3; D is possibly TRBD1 or TRBD2 (5 bases each). CDR3 size: 13 residues. V gave up 4 bases and J gave up 7 bases, with 13 bases separating them. CDR1 is SGDLS, CDR2 YYNGEE, per germline. For the CDR3, the DNA is TGTGCCAGCAGCCCTCGGGACGACTATACGCAGTATTTT. Its translation: CASSPRDDYTQYF.